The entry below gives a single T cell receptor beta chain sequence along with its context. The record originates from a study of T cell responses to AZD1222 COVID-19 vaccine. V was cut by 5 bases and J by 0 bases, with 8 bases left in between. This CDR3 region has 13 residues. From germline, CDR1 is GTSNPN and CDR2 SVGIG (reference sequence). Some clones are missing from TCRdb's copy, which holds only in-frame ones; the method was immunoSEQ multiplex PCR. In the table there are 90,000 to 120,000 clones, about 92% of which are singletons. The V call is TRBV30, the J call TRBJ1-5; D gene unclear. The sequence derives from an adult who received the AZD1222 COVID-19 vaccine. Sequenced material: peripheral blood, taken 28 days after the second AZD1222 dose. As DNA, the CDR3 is TGTGCCTGGGCGGACGATAGCAATCAGCCCCAGCATTTT. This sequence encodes CAWADDSNQPQHF.